Below, 26 T cell receptor beta chains from the same sample are listed, as sequenced in a study of chemoradiotherapy in HPV16-positive cancers. Some clones are missing from TCRdb's copy, which holds only in-frame ones; the method was immunoSEQ multiplex PCR. The sample lists roughly 500 clones; 70% to 90% were seen once. The sample here was tumor tissue, taken from a patient who underwent chemoradiotherapy. The receptor set was obtained from a human donor with HPV-associated anogenital cancer.

This chain joins TRBV19 and TRBJ1-2, with TRBD1 as a possible D gene (6 bases). V was cut by 5 bases and J by 4 bases, with 14 bases left in between. The germline V gene has CDR1 LNHDA and CDR2 SQIVND (reference sequence). The CDR3 runs 14 residues. For the CDR3, the DNA is TGTGCCAGTAGTTGGGGGGGCCAGCTCTATGGCTACACCTTC. This translates into CASSWGGQLYGYTF.

The table lists this clone with a count of one. This chain links TRBV29-1 with TRBJ2-3; D is ambiguous. Germline V CDR1 and CDR2: SQVTM, ANQGSEA. Trimming stripped 8 bases from V and 0 bases from J, with 12 bases between. The CDR3 length is 13 residues. CDR3 nucleotide sequence: TGCAGCTCCAAGGGTAGGAGCACAGATACGCAGTATTTT. This encodes CSSKGRSTDTQYF.

The chain links TRBV6-1 to TRBJ2-1; D ambiguous. CDR1 and CDR2 from the germline V gene are MNHNS and SASEGT. Trimming removed 3 bases at V and 10 bases at J, with 7 bases between. The CDR3 has 11 residues. The CDR3 loop reads CASSEVREQFF. For the CDR3, the DNA is TGTGCCAGCAGTGAGGTGAGGGAGCAGTTCTTC.

V and J are TRBV18 and TRBJ2-1, with D perhaps matching TRBD2 (7 bases). Trimming removed 2 bases from V and 10 bases from J, with 15 bases in between. CDR1 KGHSH and CDR2 LQKENI come from the germline V gene. The length of the CDR3 is 14 residues. This CDR3 reads CASSPGLGTWEQFF. In nucleotides, the CDR3 is TGTGCCAGCTCACCAGGACTAGGGACATGGGAGCAGTTCTTC.

The chain carries TRBV6-1 and TRBJ1-5; tentative D call: TRBD1 (6 bases). V lost 6 bases and J lost 5, with 11 bases in between. Germline V gene sequence: CDR1 MNHNS, CDR2 SASEGT. CDR3 length: 13 residues. CDR3 loop: CASSRGQYQPQHF. The CDR3 DNA sequence: TGTGCCAGCAGCCGTGGACAGTATCAGCCCCAGCATTTT.

The table lists this clone with a count of one. The chain combines TRBV5-6 with TRBJ1-2; D uncertain. CDR1 is SGHDT and CDR2 is YYEEEE in the germline V gene. CDR3 size: 14 residues. Deletions cut 6 bases from V and 2 bases from J, with 14 bases between. The CDR3: CASTPEGLNYGYTF. The CDR3 DNA follows: TGTGCCAGCACCCCGGAGGGCCTGAACTATGGCTACACCTTC.

The V call is TRBV9, the J call TRBJ2-7; TRBD1 matches 12 bases. Germline V CDR1 and CDR2: SGDLS, YYNGEE. This CDR3 has 16 amino acids. J gave up 5 bases and V 2 bases, and 8 bases lay outside the gene matches. CDR3 protein: CASSVSGTGGFHEQYF. CDR3 in DNA: TGTGCCAGCAGCGTGTCCGGGACAGGGGGCTTCCACGAGCAGTACTTC.

This chain links TRBV7-8 with TRBJ1-4, with D perhaps TRBD1 (6 bases). V was clipped by 3 bases and J by 8 bases, with 13 bases between them. Germline CDR1 SGHVS, CDR2 FQNEAQ. The CDR3 sequence is 14 residues long. CDR3 DNA: TGTGCCAGCAGCTTGGGGGGGCTCGGGGAAAAACTGTTTTTT. Translation: CASSLGGLGEKLFF.

The V and J genes are TRBV2 and TRBJ1-1; D possibly corresponds to TRBD1 (6 bases). The length of the CDR3 is 15 residues. The germline gives CDR1 SNHLY, CDR2 FYNNEI. V was pared by 0 bases and J by 5 bases, with 13 bases between. The CDR3 protein is CASSEAERGKTEAFF. The CDR3 bases are TGTGCCAGCAGTGAAGCGGAAAGGGGGAAGACTGAAGCTTTCTTT.

The rearrangement joins TRBV5-1 to TRBJ2-5; no firm D call. V dropped 1 base and J dropped 2 bases, with 6 bases sitting between them. This CDR3 spans 13 amino acids. CDR1 is SGHRS, CDR2 YFSETQ, per germline. The CDR3, as DNA: TGCGCCAGCAGCTTGTTAGGGCAAGAGACCCAGTACTTC. This encodes CASSLLGQETQYF.

J is TRBJ2-7 and V is TRBV18, with D possibly being TRBD1 (5 bases). Germline CDR1 is KGHSH and CDR2 is LQKENI. The V gene lost 3 bases and the J gene lost 6 bases, with 9 bases spanning the gap. The CDR3 covers 12 residues. CDR3 region: CASSPSQVEQYF. The CDR3 nucleotides read TGTGCCAGCTCACCCTCACAGGTCGAGCAGTACTTC. The full variable domain, its missing parts supplied by reference TRBV18 and TRBJ2-7, is NAGVMQNPRHLVRRRGQEARLRCSPMKGHSHVYWYRQLPEEGLKFMVYLQKENIIDESGMPKERFSAEFPKEGPSILRIQQVVRGDSAAYFCASSPSQVEQYFGPGTRLTVT.

This rearrangement joins TRBV6-6 to TRBJ2-7; no reliable D call. Looked up from germline, CDR1 is MNHNY and CDR2 is SVGAGI (reference sequence). The CDR3 runs to 12 residues. Trimming left V 8 bases short and J 1 base short, with 9 bases between. Here the CDR3 reads CASAHGSYEQYF. The CDR3 nucleotides are TGTGCCAGCGCCCACGGGTCCTACGAGCAGTACTTC.

The rearrangement joins TRBV7-9 to TRBJ2-3, with 12 bases that match TRBD2. V lost 4 bases to trimming and J lost 4 bases; unmatched junction nucleotides: 6. The CDR3 spans 16 residues. The germline V gene encodes CDR1 SEHNR and CDR2 FQNEAQ (reference sequence). This CDR3 reads CASSSITSGGSDTQYF. CDR3 bases: TGTGCCAGCAGCTCAATCACTAGCGGGGGGTCAGATACGCAGTATTTT. Supplemented by reference TRBV7-9 and TRBJ2-3, the full variable domain reads DTGVSQNPRHKITKRGQNVTFRCDPISEHNRLYWYRQTLGQGPEFLTYFQNEAQLEKSRLLSDRFSAERPKGSFSTLEIQRTEQGDSAMYLCASSSITSGGSDTQYFGPGTRLTVL.

The rearrangement joins TRBV6-1 to TRBJ1-1; D is undetermined. CDR3 size: 14 residues. Trimming shortened V by 7 bases and J by 0 bases, and 12 bases separated the two germline ends. Germline V lookup: CDR1 MNHNS, CDR2 SASEGT. CDR3 amino acids: CASTREALNTEAFF. The CDR3 nucleotides are TGTGCCAGCACCCGGGAGGCCCTGAACACTGAAGCTTTCTTT.

The sample holds a few counts of this clone. This chain joins TRBV19 and TRBJ1-6; D might be TRBD1 (5 bases). Germline V gene sequence: CDR1 LNHDA, CDR2 SQIVND (reference sequence). Trimming stripped 3 bases from V and 0 bases from J, with 9 bases between. This CDR3 contains 16 residues. CDR3 loop: CASSIRGSSYNSPLHF. CDR3 in DNA: TGTGCCAGTAGTATCCGGGGGAGCTCCTATAATTCACCCCTCCACTTT.

This clone was counted a few times. The chain recombines TRBV7-9 with TRBJ2-2; 9 bases match TRBD1. The V and J ends lost 4 bases and 0 bases, in that order; junction bases with no gene match: 6. Germline CDR1 is SEHNR and CDR2 is FQNEAQ (reference sequence). This CDR3 contains 17 residues. The CDR3 nucleotides are TGTGCCAGCAGCTCGTCCCGGGACAGGGCGAACACCGGGGAGCTGTTTTTT. This gives the protein CASSSSRDRANTGELFF.

This clone was observed once. The chain joins TRBV19 to TRBJ1-1; D unclear. Trimming removed 5 bases at V and 0 bases at J, with 7 bases between. From germline, CDR1 is LNHDA and CDR2 SQIVND (reference sequence). The length of the CDR3 is 13 residues. The CDR3 here is CASSLQLNTEAFF. As DNA, the CDR3 is TGTGCCAGTAGTTTGCAGTTGAACACTGAAGCTTTCTTT.

The V call is TRBV19, the J call TRBJ1-2; D is possibly TRBD1 (6 bases). The CDR3 is 13 residues long. The germline V gene encodes CDR1 LNHDA and CDR2 SQIVND (reference sequence). The V gene lost 6 bases and the J gene lost 6 bases, with 14 bases spanning the gap. Here the CDR3 reads CASSRQEYNGYTF. The CDR3, as DNA: TGTGCCAGTAGCCGACAGGAGTACAATGGCTACACCTTC.

The rearrangement joins TRBV18 to TRBJ2-5; D assignment may be TRBD1 or TRBD2 (5 bases each). The CDR3 totals 12 residues. CDR1 and CDR2 from the germline V gene are KGHSH and LQKENI. V dropped 5 bases and J dropped 5 bases, with 9 bases sitting between them. In DNA, the CDR3 is TGTGCCAGCTCAAGGGACGGGGAGACCCAGTACTTC. This translates into CASSRDGETQYF.

This sequence joins TRBV5-1 and TRBJ2-7; 12 bases are shared with TRBD1. The germline gives CDR1 SGHRS, CDR2 YFSETQ. The CDR3 sequence is 17 residues long. V lost 0 bases to trimming and J lost 2 bases; unmatched junction nucleotides: 6. CDR3 DNA sequence: TGCGCCAGCAGCTTGGCCTCTAGGGACAGGGGGCCCTACGAGCAGTACTTC. Translation: CASSLASRDRGPYEQYF. The whole variable domain, filled in from reference TRBV5-1 and TRBJ2-7, reads KAGVTQTPRYLIKTRGQQVTLSCSPISGHRSVSWYQQTPGQGLQFLFEYFSETQRNKGNFPGRFSGRQFSNSRSEMNVSTLELGDSALYLCASSLASRDRGPYEQYFGPGTRLTVT.

This chain connects TRBV5-1 to TRBJ1-5; D remains unclear. The V gene's germline CDR1 is SGHRS and CDR2 YFSETQ. The V and J ends lost 2 bases and 6 bases respectively, with 12 bases between them. The CDR3 has 14 amino acids. In DNA, the CDR3 is TGCGCCAGCAGCTTAGACGGGCTCGGTCAGCCCCAGCATTTT. Residues: CASSLDGLGQPQHF.

The V call is TRBV28, the J call TRBJ1-5; D gene unclear. The CDR3 has 15 residues. CDR1 and CDR2 (germline): MDHEN, SYDVKM. Deletions cut 6 bases from V and 4 bases from J, with 16 bases between. This chain's CDR3 is CASRQRAATNQPQHF. CDR3 nucleotide sequence: TGTGCCAGCAGACAACGAGCGGCAACAAATCAGCCCCAGCATTTT.

The chain joins TRBV10-2 to TRBJ1-4; D may be TRBD1 (6 bases). V was shortened by 2 bases and J by 7 bases, with 14 bases between the two germline ends. Germline-derived CDR1 and CDR2 are WSHSY and SAAADI. The length of the CDR3 is 15 residues. CDR3 loop: CASSEKQGGAEKLFF. CDR3 in DNA: TGCGCCAGCAGTGAGAAACAGGGTGGAGCTGAAAAACTGTTTTTT.

The chain uses TRBV5-6 and TRBJ2-1; 14 nucleotides agree with TRBD2. Germline CDR1 and CDR2: SGHDT and YYEEEE. The CDR3 is 17 amino acids. Trimming cost V 0 bases and J 5 bases; bases outside gene matches: 4. In nucleotides, the CDR3 is TGTGCCAGCAGCTTGGTGACTAGCGGGGGGGCCGACAATGAGCAGTTCTTC. It specifies CASSLVTSGGADNEQFF.

The genes are TRBV5-6 and TRBJ2-5; 8 nucleotides match TRBD1. Gene TRBJ2-7 matches the end of the DNA better, so the J call may be wrong. This CDR3 is 13 amino acids long. Germline-derived CDR1 and CDR2 are SGHDT and YYEEEE. CDR3 in DNA: TGTGCCAGCAGCTCAGGGGGCTCGGGCGAGCAGTACTTC. Its translation is CASSSGGSGEQYF.

The gene calls are TRBV9 and TRBJ2-2, with D unclear. The CDR3 extends over 13 amino acids. V was shortened by 0 bases and J by 6 bases, with 6 bases between the two germline ends. CDR1 and CDR2 (germline): SGDLS, YYNGEE. The CDR3 region is CASSVAPSGELFF. CDR3 nucleotides: TGTGCCAGCAGCGTAGCTCCCTCCGGGGAGCTGTTTTTT.